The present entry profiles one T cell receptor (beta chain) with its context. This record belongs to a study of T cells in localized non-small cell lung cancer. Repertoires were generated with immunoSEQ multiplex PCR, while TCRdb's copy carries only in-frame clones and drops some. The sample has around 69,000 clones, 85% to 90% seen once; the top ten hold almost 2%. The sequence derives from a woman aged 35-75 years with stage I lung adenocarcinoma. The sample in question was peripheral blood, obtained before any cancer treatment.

CDR3 region: CASSGRNREANEKLFF. The CDR3 coding sequence is TGTGCCAGCAGCGGACGAAACAGGGAAGCTAATGAAAAACTGTTTTTT. The J gene is TRBJ1-4, the V gene TRBV7-9; D is possibly TRBD1 (6 bases). Germline V gene data show CDR1 as SEHNR and CDR2 as FQNEAQ (reference sequence). The CDR3 extends over 16 amino acids. V dropped 5 bases and J dropped 3 bases, with 16 bases sitting between them. Full variable domain (missing parts from reference TRBV7-9 and TRBJ1-4): DTGVSQNPRHKITKRGQNVTFRCDPISEHNRLYWYRQTLGQGPEFLTYFQNEAQLEKSRLLSDRFSAERPKGSFSTLEIQRTEQGDSAMYLCASSGRNREANEKLFFGSGTQLSVL.